These 15 T cell receptor beta chains share one sample of origin, sequenced in a study of Ad26.COV2.S vaccination and SARS-CoV-2 variants. Treatment of the sample: around 19 received Ad26.COV2.S at low or high dose, single or two shots; 5 received placebo; per-sample allocation not given. Vaccine and placebo recipients were sampled on day 63 after the first injection. Assay: immunoSEQ multiplex PCR; the TCRdb copy retains only in-frame clones and omits some. The sample lists roughly 400,000 clones, approximately 90% occurring once. Here the sequenced sample was peripheral blood, taken in a trial of Ad26.COV2.S vaccine versus placebo. The receptors derive from a person aged 18 to 59 who received the Ad26.COV2.S COVID-19 vaccine or a placebo.

This sequence joins TRBV27 and TRBJ2-7; 7 bases fit TRBD1. CDR1 MNHEY and CDR2 SMNVEV come from the germline V gene (reference sequence). The CDR3 runs 14 residues. The ends lost 2 bases at V and 5 bases at J; junction bases unmatched: 6. Here the CDR3 reads CASSLAGQDNEQYF. The DNA for the CDR3 is TGTGCCAGCAGTTTAGCTGGACAGGACAACGAGCAGTACTTC.

The chain links TRBV6-4 to TRBJ1-1; D is ambiguous. Germline V gene sequence: CDR1 MRHNA, CDR2 SNTAGT. This CDR3 spans 14 amino acids. Trimming cost V 5 bases and J 6 bases, with 16 bases left between them. As DNA, the CDR3 is TGTGCCAGCAGTATATCTTGGGGATCCCCTGAAGCTTTCTTT. This sequence encodes CASSISWGSPEAFF.

The chain couples TRBV6-5 to TRBJ1-2; D unclear. The germline V and J ends were trimmed by 2 bases and 5 bases, with 9 bases remaining between them. The germline gives CDR1 MNHEY, CDR2 SVGAGI. This CDR3 comprises 13 residues. CDR3 coding DNA: TGTGCCAGCAGTTACGAAGTAAAATATGGCTACACCTTC. This gives the protein CASSYEVKYGYTF.

The V gene is TRBV30, the J gene TRBJ1-2; TRBD1 matches 9 bases. The CDR3 extends over 16 amino acids. CDR1 GTSNPN and CDR2 SVGIG come from the germline V gene (reference sequence). V trimming: 8 bases; J trimming: 8 bases; junction bases outside the gene matches: 21. The chain's CDR3 is CAGGSWDREGVEGYTF. For the CDR3, the DNA is TGTGCCGGTGGGTCCTGGGACAGGGAAGGAGTGGAAGGCTACACCTTC.

The chain couples TRBV5-1 to TRBJ2-7; 7 nucleotides match TRBD1. Germline loops: CDR1 SGHRS, CDR2 YFSETQ. J lost 3 bases, V lost 1 base, and 7 bases had no gene match. The CDR3 spans 15 residues. CDR3 DNA: TGCGCCAGCAGCTTGACTCGGACAGGCAACTACGAGCAGTACTTC. This translates into CASSLTRTGNYEQYF.

This chain connects TRBV6-2 or TRBV6-3 to TRBJ2-6; 10 bases fit TRBD2. Losses at the gene ends were 6 bases for V and 14 bases for J; bases not matched to a gene: 13. There are 15 residues in the CDR3. Germline V lookup: CDR1 MNHEY, CDR2 SVGEGT. This CDR3 reads CASSHPASGGALLTF. DNA of the CDR3: TGTGCCAGCAGCCACCCGGCCAGCGGGGGGGCTCTCCTGACTTTC.

The rearrangement joins TRBV18 to TRBJ1-2; D is ambiguous. The CDR3 runs to 13 residues. Per the germline V gene, CDR1 is KGHSH and CDR2 is LQKENI. V was cut by 3 bases and J by 4 bases, with 9 bases left in between. The CDR3 nucleotides are TGTGCCAGCTCACCGGAGTTCCTCTATGGCTACACCTTC. This sequence encodes CASSPEFLYGYTF.

The chain links TRBV5-6 to TRBJ1-2; maybe TRBD1 (6 bases). Trimming shortened V by 4 bases and J by 0 bases, and 13 bases separated the two germline ends. The germline V gene encodes CDR1 SGHDT and CDR2 YYEEEE. This CDR3 spans 15 amino acids. CDR3 bases: TGTGCCAGCAGCCTATTTTCAGGGGCTAACTATGGCTACACCTTC. Its translation: CASSLFSGANYGYTF.

The chain has TRBV11-2 and TRBJ2-7; maybe TRBD1 (6 bases). V was trimmed by 5 bases and J by 4 bases, leaving 12 bases between them. CDR1 and CDR2 from the germline V gene are SGHAT and FQNNGV. The CDR3 extends over 13 amino acids. Here the CDR3 reads CASSRDRSYEQYF. DNA for the CDR3: TGTGCCAGCAGCCGCGACAGGTCTTACGAGCAGTACTTC.

The chain employs TRBV18 and TRBJ2-5; D is unclear. Trimming shortened V by 1 base and J by 0 bases, and 21 bases separated the two germline ends. Germline values: CDR1 KGHSH, CDR2 LQKENI. The CDR3 covers 19 residues. The CDR3, as DNA: TGTGCCAGCTCACCACAACCCCTCTCCGACGGACGGTACCAAGAGACCCAGTACTTC. Protein: CASSPQPLSDGRYQETQYF.

The rearrangement links TRBV9 to TRBJ2-3; tentatively, D is TRBD2 (6 bases). The ends were cut back, 0 bases at V and 2 bases at J, with 19 bases in the middle. CDR3 length: 18 amino acids. Germline assignment: CDR1 SGDLS and CDR2 YYNGEE. DNA of the CDR3: TGTGCCAGCAGCGTAGATGGGGGGACTGGCTTTGACACAGATACGCAGTATTTT. As protein: CASSVDGGTGFDTDTQYF.

The J gene is TRBJ1-1, the V gene TRBV12-3 or TRBV12-4, with a possible D match to TRBD1 (5 bases). The germline V and J ends were trimmed by 5 bases and 3 bases, with 10 bases remaining between them. This CDR3 has 13 residues. CDR3 nucleotides: TGTGCCAGCAGTCCCCCGGGACACACTGAAGCTTTCTTT. Its protein product is CASSPPGHTEAFF.

The CDR3 DNA is TGTGCCAGCAGCTATTCGGGGACAGGCCCCTACGAGCAGTACTTC. It codes for CASSYSGTGPYEQYF. The chain combines TRBV7-2 with TRBJ2-7, with 8 bases identical to TRBD1. The junction had 7 bases not matched to a gene; V was cut back by 4 bases and J by 2 bases. Germline V gives CDR1 SGHTA, CDR2 FQGNSA. The length of the CDR3 is 15 residues.

The V call is TRBV4-1, the J call TRBJ2-1; 11 bases match TRBD2. V shed 1 base and J 7 bases; nucleotides not matched to a gene: 3. Germline CDR1 reads MGHRA; CDR2 reads YSYEKL. This CDR3 comprises 15 residues. As DNA, the CDR3 is TGCGCCAGCAGCCAAGGACTAGCGGGGAGGAATGAGCAGTTCTTC. This sequence encodes CASSQGLAGRNEQFF.

The chain has TRBV27 and TRBJ1-4; D is perhaps TRBD1 (5 bases). Trimming shortened V by 2 bases and J by 5 bases, and 9 bases separated the two germline ends. This CDR3 is 14 amino acids long. Germline-derived CDR1 and CDR2 are MNHEY and SMNVEV (reference sequence). CDR3: CASSLSQGNEKLFF. CDR3 bases: TGTGCCAGCAGTTTAAGCCAGGGAAATGAAAAACTGTTTTTT.